These 26 T cell receptor beta chains were sequenced from one sample in a study of cytomegalovirus exposure and HLA in healthy donors. The PCR was carried out with 60 Vbeta primers and 13 Jbeta primers. Data came from immunoSEQ multiplex PCR; TCRdb stores just in-frame clones and leaves some out. The table records under 100,000 clones, around three quarters of them present only once. Sequenced material: PBMCs. The receptor set was obtained from a human donor in good health.

About this clone: One end of the junction is discordant with germline, which a read error may explain. This chain connects TRBV5-4 to TRBJ1-6; perhaps TRBD1 as D (6 bases). From germline, CDR1 is SGHNT and CDR2 YYREEE (reference sequence). The CDR3 is made up of 13 amino acids. CDR3 in amino acids: CASSSTQDSPLRF. The CDR3, as DNA: TGTGCCAGCAGCTCAACCCAGGACAGCCCATTGCGCTTT.

The rearrangement links TRBV25-1 to TRBJ1-2; the D gene is possibly TRBD1 (6 bases). CDR3 length equals 14 residues. Trimming left V 4 bases short and J 4 bases short, with 13 bases between. Per the germline V gene, CDR1 is MGHDK and CDR2 is SYGVNS. CDR3 nucleotides: TGTGCCAGCAGTGTACGGACAGAGCCCTATGGCTACACCTTC. It yields the protein CASSVRTEPYGYTF.

The CDR3 bases are TGTGCCAGCTCACCGGGCGGGAGCCACGAGCAGTACTTC. Translation: CASSPGGSHEQYF. V is TRBV18 and J is TRBJ2-7, with 7 positions matching TRBD2. CDR1 is KGHSH and CDR2 is LQKENI in the germline V gene. The CDR3 extends over 13 amino acids. Trimming removed 3 bases from V and 5 bases from J; junction bases left unmatched: 4.

The genes are TRBV7-9 and TRBJ2-2, with D unresolved. Germline CDR1 and CDR2: SEHNR and FQNEAQ (reference sequence). V lost 5 bases, J lost 3 bases, and 4 bases lay in between. The CDR3 extends over 12 amino acids. CDR3 loop: CASSQDTGELFF. The DNA for the CDR3 is TGTGCCAGCAGCCAGGACACCGGGGAGCTGTTTTTT.

This clone was counted between two and nine times. This rearrangement joins TRBV30 to TRBJ1-1; no clear D. V lost 0 bases and J lost 1, with 6 bases in between. Germline V lookup: CDR1 GTSNPN, CDR2 SVGIG (reference sequence). The CDR3 length is 13 residues. The CDR3 bases are TGTGCCTGGAGTGTAACTAGGAACACTGAAGCTTTCTTT. It encodes CAWSVTRNTEAFF. Full variable domain (missing parts from reference TRBV30 and TRBJ1-1): SQTIHQWPATLVQPVGSPLSLECTVEGTSNPNLYWYRQAAGRGLQLLFYSVGIGQISSEVPQNLSASRPQDRQFILSSKKLLLSDSGFYLCAWSVTRNTEAFFGQGTRLTVV.

This clone was seen only a few times. The chain uses TRBV6-6 and TRBJ2-7; D is ambiguous. Germline V gene sequence: CDR1 MNHNY, CDR2 SVGAGI (reference sequence). The CDR3 covers 12 residues. Trimming cost V 0 bases and J 5 bases, with 5 bases left between them. This chain's CDR3 is CASSYSGHEQYF. In DNA form, the CDR3 reads TGTGCCAGCAGTTACTCGGGCCACGAGCAGTACTTC.

The CDR3 is CASAIGNTIYF. The CDR3 DNA reads as TGTGCCAGCGCTATTGGAAACACCATATATTTT. The chain uses TRBV6-1 and TRBJ1-3; D is unclear. The CDR3 consists of 11 residues. Deletions cut 8 bases from V and 3 bases from J, with 5 bases between. Germline CDR1 reads MNHNS; CDR2 reads SASEGT.

This clone was observed a single time. The chain links TRBV5-1 to TRBJ2-3; D uncertain. Between the trimmed V and J ends, which lost 1 base and 2 bases, there was a span of 11 bases. Per germline, CDR1 SGHRS and CDR2 YFSETQ. The CDR3 length is 15 residues. The CDR3 DNA reads as TGCGCCAGCAGCTTGTTAGCCATGCACACAGATACGCAGTATTTT. Encoded protein: CASSLLAMHTDTQYF.

A few counts support this clone. The J gene is TRBJ1-2, the V gene TRBV5-6, with 7 bases identical to TRBD1. Trimming at V came to 4 bases and at J to 5 bases, leaving 8 bases not matched to a gene. CDR3 length equals 14 residues. Germline CDR1 reads SGHDT; CDR2 reads YYEEEE. DNA of the CDR3: TGTGCCAGCAGCCGACAGGGTTTGTTGTATGGCTACACCTTC. Translating gives CASSRQGLLYGYTF. The full variable domain, with the rest looked up from reference TRBV5-6 and TRBJ1-2, is DAGVTQSPTHLIKTRGQQVTLRCSPKSGHDTVSWYQQALGQGPQFIFQYYEEEERQRGNFPDRFSGHQFPNYSSELNVNALLLGDSALYLCASSRQGLLYGYTFGSGTRLTVV.

The rearrangement links TRBV19 to TRBJ2-1; TRBD2 matches at 12 bases. The CDR3 spans 17 residues. Germline CDR1 is LNHDA and CDR2 is SQIVND (reference sequence). V trimming: 8 bases; J trimming: 7 bases; junction bases outside the gene matches: 15. CDR3 protein: CASGQTSGGPIRNEQFF. The CDR3 bases are TGTGCCAGTGGACAGACTAGCGGGGGCCCGATAAGGAATGAGCAGTTCTTC.

The sample holds one count of this clone. This chain uses TRBV14 with TRBJ2-1, with TRBD2 matching 9 bases. The length of the CDR3 is 15 residues. The germline CDR1 and CDR2 sequences are SGHDN and FVKESK. The V gene end was trimmed by 3 bases and the J gene end by 3 bases; junction bases not matched to a gene: 3. For the CDR3, the DNA is TGTGCCAGCAGCCACATGACTAGCGGCTACAATGAGCAGTTCTTC. This gives the protein CASSHMTSGYNEQFF.

This clone appeared a single time. The gene calls are TRBV6-1 and TRBJ2-3; no reliable D call. This CDR3 spans 12 amino acids. Germline values: CDR1 MNHNS, CDR2 SASEGT. The V end lost 5 bases, the J end lost 6 bases, and 9 bases lay between the germline ends. CDR3 region: CASSPSWDTQYF. The DNA of the CDR3 is TGTGCCAGCAGTCCGAGTTGGGATACGCAGTATTTT.

The gene calls are TRBV18 and TRBJ2-1; 12 nucleotides match TRBD1. From germline, CDR1 is KGHSH and CDR2 LQKENI. The V and J ends lost 4 bases and 2 bases, in that order; junction bases with no gene match: 3. CDR3 length: 16 amino acids. CDR3 region: CASSLGTGGTYNEQFF. CDR3 nucleotide sequence: TGTGCCAGCTCACTCGGGACAGGGGGCACCTACAATGAGCAGTTCTTC.

This chain uses TRBV6-5 with TRBJ1-1; TRBD1 might be the D (5 bases). The germline gives CDR1 MNHEY, CDR2 SVGAGI. The germline V and J ends were trimmed by 2 bases and 6 bases, with 10 bases remaining between them. CDR3 size: 13 residues. CDR3 bases: TGTGCCAGCAGTTACCCCTGGGACTCTGAAGCTTTCTTT. Its protein is CASSYPWDSEAFF.

This sequence joins TRBV2 and TRBJ2-5; 7 positions match TRBD2. The end of the DNA is better explained by TRBJ2-7, so the J call may be wrong. Germline V gene data show CDR1 as SNHLY and CDR2 as FYNNEI. The CDR3 is 13 amino acids. DNA for the CDR3: TGTGCGGGATGGGGGGGAAGTACAGGCGAGCAGTACTTC. It specifies CAGWGGSTGEQYF.

This clone was recorded a few times. The chain is built from TRBV5-5 and TRBJ2-2; 7 bases fit TRBD2. J lost 5 bases, V lost 0 bases, and 4 bases had no gene match. CDR3 size: 15 residues. Germline assignment: CDR1 SGHKS and CDR2 YYEKEE (reference sequence). The CDR3 nucleotides read TGTGCCAGCAGCTTGGGGGGAGGGCCAACCGGGGAGCTGTTTTTT. It yields the protein CASSLGGGPTGELFF.

In this sample, this clone turned up many times. V and J are TRBV4-2 and TRBJ1-4; TRBD1 is a possible D gene (6 bases). There are 14 residues in the CDR3. Germline V gene sequence: CDR1 LGHNA, CDR2 YNFKEQ. V lost 4 bases and J 4 bases, leaving 10 bases between the germline ends. CDR3 nucleotides: TGTGCCAGCAGCCTTGGACAGAGTAATGAAAAACTGTTTTTT. Translating gives CASSLGQSNEKLFF.

The gene calls are TRBV5-8 and TRBJ1-1; maybe TRBD1 (6 bases). Per germline, CDR1 SGHTS and CDR2 YDEGEE. The CDR3 length is 14 residues. V was trimmed by 3 bases and J by 1 base, leaving 10 bases between them. DNA of the CDR3: TGTGCCAGCAGCTGGGGGGGGCGGAACACTGAAGCTTTCTTT. Encoded protein: CASSWGGRNTEAFF. Full variable domain (outside the CDR3, taken from reference TRBV5-8 and TRBJ1-1): EAGVTQSPTHLIKTRGQQATLRCSPISGHTSVYWYQQALGLGLQFLLWYDEGEERNRGNFPPRFSGRQFPNYSSELNVNALELEDSALYLCASSWGGRNTEAFFGQGTRLTVV.

CDR3 loop: CASTSEASVLVWANEQFF. The CDR3 coding sequence is TGTGCCAGCACCTCTGAGGCTAGCGTCTTGGTTTGGGCAAATGAGCAGTTCTTC. The chain uses TRBV5-4 and TRBJ2-1; a possible D gene is TRBD2 (6 bases). CDR1 is SGHNT and CDR2 is YYREEE in the germline V gene (reference sequence). The V end lost 6 bases, the J end lost 7 bases, and 29 bases lay between the germline ends. The length of the CDR3 is 18 residues.

The chain joins TRBV30 to TRBJ2-7; a possible D gene is TRBD2 (6 bases). The CDR3 has 15 residues. Per the germline V gene, CDR1 is GTSNPN and CDR2 is SVGIG (reference sequence). V lost 2 bases, J lost 1 base, and 15 bases lay in between. The CDR3 protein is CAWSFPRDSSYEQYF. In DNA, the CDR3 is TGTGCCTGGAGTTTCCCCCGGGACTCTTCCTACGAGCAGTACTTC.

The chain is built from TRBV9 and TRBJ1-4, with 8 bases that match TRBD1. V gave up 3 bases and J gave up 2 bases; unmatched junction bases: 9. Germline values: CDR1 SGDLS, CDR2 YYNGEE. CDR3 size: 17 residues. The CDR3, as DNA: TGTGCCAGCAGCGCTTGGACAGGGTTGGTCACTAATGAAAAACTGTTTTTT. Encoded protein: CASSAWTGLVTNEKLFF.

This clone has a handful of counts. The chain has TRBV30 and TRBJ1-6, with unresolved D. Germline CDR1 GTSNPN, CDR2 SVGIG (reference sequence). Trimming removed 3 bases at V and 8 bases at J, with 8 bases between. This CDR3 comprises 12 residues. CDR3 in DNA: TGTGCCTGGAGGAGGGCGGATTCACCCCTCCACTTT. This codes for CAWRRADSPLHF.

The chain is built from TRBV2 and TRBJ1-2; D is perhaps TRBD1 (5 bases). This CDR3 region has 15 residues. Per germline, CDR1 SNHLY and CDR2 FYNNEI. Between the trimmed V and J ends, which lost 2 bases and 5 bases, there was a span of 15 bases. Here the CDR3 reads CASSENLGTRYGYTF. For the CDR3, the DNA is TGTGCCAGCAGTGAAAATTTAGGGACTAGGTATGGCTACACCTTC.

V usage is TRBV27 and J usage is TRBJ2-3, with a weak D call TRBD2 (5 bases). With 1 base removed from V and 5 bases from J, the gap between germline ends came to 13 bases. There are 15 residues in the CDR3. The germline CDR1 and CDR2 sequences are MNHEY and SMNVEV (reference sequence). For the CDR3, the DNA is TGTGCCAGCAGTTTATTGACGGGGATCCGAGATACGCAGTATTTT. It yields the protein CASSLLTGIRDTQYF.

The chain combines TRBV5-4 with TRBJ1-2, with 7 bases identical to TRBD1. V lost 3 bases to trimming and J lost 4 bases; unmatched junction nucleotides: 9. Germline CDR1 SGHNT, CDR2 YYREEE (reference sequence). The CDR3 is made up of 15 amino acids. CDR3 nucleotides: TGTGCCAGCAGCTCGTCCGGGACAGCCTTCTATGGCTACACCTTC. Protein sequence: CASSSSGTAFYGYTF.

The chain joins TRBV4-1 to TRBJ2-3, with D possibly being TRBD2 (5 bases). V was clipped by 4 bases and J by 4 bases, with 15 bases between them. The length of the CDR3 is 15 residues. Per germline, CDR1 MGHRA and CDR2 YSYEKL. This CDR3 is CASSLVHSGADTQYF. CDR3 sequence (DNA): TGCGCCAGCAGCCTAGTCCACAGCGGTGCAGATACGCAGTATTTT.